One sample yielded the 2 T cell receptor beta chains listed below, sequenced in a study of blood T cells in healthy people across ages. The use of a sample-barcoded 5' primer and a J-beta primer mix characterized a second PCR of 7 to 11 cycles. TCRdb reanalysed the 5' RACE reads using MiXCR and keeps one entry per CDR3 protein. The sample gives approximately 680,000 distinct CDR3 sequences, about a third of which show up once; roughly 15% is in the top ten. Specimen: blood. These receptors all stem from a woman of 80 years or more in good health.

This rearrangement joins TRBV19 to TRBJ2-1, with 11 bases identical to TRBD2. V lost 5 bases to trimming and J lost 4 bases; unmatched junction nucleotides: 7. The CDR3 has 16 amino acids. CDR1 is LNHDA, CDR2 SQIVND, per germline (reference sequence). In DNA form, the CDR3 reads TGTGCCAGTAGTGGTGGGGTAGCGGGGGGGTACAATGAGCAGTTCTTC. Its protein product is CASSGGVAGGYNEQFF.

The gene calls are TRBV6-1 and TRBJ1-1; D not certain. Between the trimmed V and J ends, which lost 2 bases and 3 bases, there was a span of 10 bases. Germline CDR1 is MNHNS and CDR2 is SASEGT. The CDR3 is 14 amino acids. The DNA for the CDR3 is TGTGCCAGCAGTGAACGGCGGCGGGACACTGAAGCTTTCTTT. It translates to CASSERRRDTEAFF.